The rows below give T cell receptor beta chains drawn from one sample of a study of T cell clonotyping in hematopoietic cell transplantation. This table comes from immunoSEQ multiplex PCR, and its TCRdb copy is limited to in-frame clones, with some not included. The profile shows some 40,000 clones, about 95% of them singletons. Sequenced: peripheral blood mononuclear cells. The source is a man aged 25 to 45 in good health. Some clones in this sample may be carry-over from other donors' samples. Both conserved end residues are part of each CDR3. The D gene is left open where the match is weak. Only part of the rows carry a size: once, few, many, or a class if the clone is expanded.

CDR3: CASSQVNNGGELFF
DNA: TGCGCCAGCAGCCAAGTTAACAATGGCGGGGAGCTGTTTTTT
size: -
V: TRBV4-3
D: -
J: TRBJ2-2

CDR3: CASRGTGGMSNQPQHF
DNA: TGTGCCAGCAGGGGGACAGGGGGCATGAGCAATCAGCCCCAGCATTTT
size: -
V: TRBV6-6
D: TRBD1
J: TRBJ1-5

CDR3: CASSQTGGDYGYTF
DNA: TGTGCCAGCAGTCAAACAGGGGGCGACTATGGCTACACCTTC
size: -
V: TRBV5-4
D: TRBD1
J: TRBJ1-2

CDR3: CATYRGSGAEAFF
DNA: TGCGCCACATACAGGGGATCAGGGGCTGAAGCTTTCTTT
size: -
V: TRBV5-1
D: TRBD1
J: TRBJ1-1

CDR3: CASSPGTSGSADTQYF
DNA: TGTGCCAGCAGCCCCGGGACTAGCGGGAGTGCAGATACGCAGTATTTT
size: -
V: TRBV27
D: TRBD2
J: TRBJ2-3

CDR3: CASSVGTSGNTGELFF
DNA: TGTGCCAGCAGCGTCGGGACTAGCGGGAACACCGGGGAGCTGTTTTTT
size: -
V: TRBV9
D: TRBD2
J: TRBJ2-2

CDR3: CASSAGDYGYTF
DNA: TGTGCCAGCAGCGCAGGGGACTATGGCTACACCTTC
size: once
V: TRBV2
D: -
J: TRBJ1-2

CDR3: CASSGGQALNEKLFF
DNA: TGTGCCAGCAGCGGGGGACAGGCCCTTAATGAAAAACTGTTTTTT
size: once
V: TRBV7-9
D: TRBD1
J: TRBJ1-4

CDR3: CASSLQPRDYEQYF
DNA: TGTGCCAGCAGCTTACAGCCCCGAGACTACGAGCAGTACTTC
size: -
V: TRBV7-9
D: -
J: TRBJ2-7

CDR3: CAWSRIHFNGHLRASPLHF
DNA: TGTGCCTGGAGTCGAATACATTTTAATGGACACTTAAGGGCCTCACCCCTCCACTTT
size: few
V: TRBV30
D: -
J: TRBJ1-6

CDR3: CASRGFTSSSYEQYF
DNA: TGTGCCAGCAGAGGTTTTACTAGTAGCTCCTACGAGCAGTACTTC
size: -
V: TRBV6-5
D: -
J: TRBJ2-7

CDR3: CASSLGQGSYEQYF
DNA: TGCGCCAGCAGCTTGGGACAGGGATCCTACGAGCAGTACTTC
size: -
V: TRBV5-1
D: TRBD1
J: TRBJ2-7

CDR3: CASSFDRSSNQPQHF
DNA: TGTGCCAGCAGTTTCGACAGGTCTAGCAATCAGCCCCAGCATTTT
size: -
V: TRBV5-8
D: -
J: TRBJ1-5

CDR3: CASSSSTGTILATNEKLFF
DNA: TGTGCCAGCAGCTCCTCGACAGGGACCATTCTTGCAACTAATGAAAAACTGTTTTTT
size: -
V: TRBV7-9
D: TRBD1
J: TRBJ1-4

CDR3: CASNNIGYEQYF
DNA: TGTGCCAGCAACAATATCGGGTACGAGCAGTACTTC
size: -
V: TRBV5-4
D: -
J: TRBJ2-7

CDR3: CASSGGETQYF
DNA: TGTGCTAGCAGTGGCGGAGAGACCCAGTACTTC
size: once
V: TRBV7-7
D: -
J: TRBJ2-5

CDR3: CASSLVTSGRGTDTQYF
DNA: TGTGCCAGCAGCTTAGTGACTAGCGGGAGGGGCACAGATACGCAGTATTTT
size: -
V: TRBV7-2
D: TRBD2
J: TRBJ2-3

CDR3: CASSTQGYYGYTF
DNA: TGTGCCAGCAGCACACAGGGCTACTATGGCTACACCTTC
size: -
V: TRBV13
D: -
J: TRBJ1-2

CDR3: CASTIDRQISYEQYF
DNA: TGTGCCAGCACCATAGACCGACAGATCTCCTACGAGCAGTACTTC
size: -
V: TRBV2
D: -
J: TRBJ2-7

CDR3: CASTLTLAGVADTQYF
DNA: TGTGCCAGCACCCTCACGCTAGCGGGAGTGGCAGATACGCAGTATTTT
size: -
V: TRBV2
D: TRBD2
J: TRBJ2-3

CDR3: CAGTAEANYGYTF
DNA: TGTGCCGGGACAGCCGAGGCTAACTATGGCTACACCTTC
size: -
V: TRBV30
D: TRBD1
J: TRBJ1-2

CDR3: CASSLAGGDQETQYF
DNA: TGTGCCAGCAGCTTAGCGGGAGGAGACCAAGAGACCCAGTACTTC
size: -
V: TRBV7-2
D: -
J: TRBJ2-5

CDR3: CASSEARGDPNTEAFF
DNA: TGTGCCAGCAGTGAAGCGCGAGGGGATCCGAACACTGAAGCTTTCTTT
size: -
V: TRBV2
D: -
J: TRBJ1-1

CDR3: CASSQEILYNEQFF
DNA: TGCGCCAGCAGCCAAGAAATACTTTACAATGAGCAGTTCTTC
size: -
V: TRBV4-3
D: -
J: TRBJ2-1

CDR3: CASSLVQGANSPLHF
DNA: TGTGCCAGCAGCTTGGTGCAGGGGGCAAATTCACCCCTCCACTTT
size: -
V: TRBV5-4
D: TRBD1
J: TRBJ1-6

CDR3: CASSLDGPATNEKLFF
DNA: TGTGCCAGTAGCCTGGACGGGCCTGCAACTAATGAAAAACTGTTTTTT
size: -
V: TRBV19
D: -
J: TRBJ1-4

CDR3: CASISGGGSDTEAFF
DNA: TGTGCCAGCATAAGCGGGGGAGGGTCGGACACTGAAGCTTTCTTT
size: -
V: TRBV7-9
D: -
J: TRBJ1-1

CDR3: CASSQFEGNQPQHF
DNA: TGTGCCAGCAGCCAATTTGAGGGCAATCAGCCCCAGCATTTT
size: -
V: TRBV11-2
D: -
J: TRBJ1-5

CDR3: CASSSDTGLGEAFF
DNA: TGTGCCAGCAGTTCCGATACAGGCCTTGGGGAAGCTTTCTTT
size: -
V: TRBV6-5
D: -
J: TRBJ1-1

CDR3: CAWSPTILSGNTIYF
DNA: TGTGCCTGGAGCCCTACTATACTCTCTGGAAACACCATATATTTT
size: -
V: TRBV30
D: -
J: TRBJ1-3

CDR3: CATGGGRDRGLSDYGYTF
DNA: TGTGCCACCGGGGGGGGTCGGGACAGGGGGCTTTCTGACTATGGCTACACCTTC
size: -
V: TRBV11-3
D: TRBD1
J: TRBJ1-2

CDR3: CASSETGSGYEQYF
DNA: TGTGCCAGCAGCGAGACAGGGTCCGGCTACGAGCAGTACTTC
size: -
V: TRBV7-3
D: TRBD1
J: TRBJ2-7

CDR3: CASSFIKREERETQYF
DNA: TGTGCCAGCAGCTTCATAAAGCGGGAGGAGAGGGAGACCCAGTACTTC
size: -
V: TRBV7-8
D: TRBD2
J: TRBJ2-5

CDR3: CASSPRQGASTEAFF
DNA: TGTGCCAGCAGCCCGAGACAGGGGGCAAGCACTGAAGCTTTCTTT
size: once
V: TRBV9
D: TRBD1
J: TRBJ1-1

CDR3: CASSYWTSGSFVNEQFF
DNA: TGTGCCAGCAGTTATTGGACTAGCGGGAGTTTCGTGAATGAGCAGTTCTTC
size: -
V: TRBV9
D: TRBD2
J: TRBJ2-1

CDR3: CSVDLGAAYNEQFF
DNA: TGCAGCGTTGATTTGGGTGCGGCCTACAATGAGCAGTTCTTC
size: -
V: TRBV29-1
D: -
J: TRBJ2-1

CDR3: CASSHRGMDSPLHF
DNA: TGCGCCAGCAGCCATCGCGGGATGGATTCACCCCTCCACTTT
size: -
V: TRBV4-1
D: -
J: TRBJ1-6

CDR3: CASSPGTRNEKLFF
DNA: TGTGCCAGCAGCCCCGGGACGCGTAATGAAAAACTGTTTTTT
size: -
V: TRBV6-6
D: -
J: TRBJ1-4

CDR3: CAAGQGVWNEQFF
DNA: TGTGCCGCAGGACAGGGGGTTTGGAATGAGCAGTTCTTC
size: -
V: TRBV10-3
D: TRBD1
J: TRBJ2-1

CDR3: CASSQRQGPQSGTQYF
DNA: TGCGCCAGCAGCCAACGGCAGGGGCCCCAGTCGGGTACGCAGTATTTT
size: -
V: TRBV4-3
D: -
J: TRBJ2-3

CDR3: CASSLPGQGTHGYTF
DNA: TGCGCCAGCAGCTTGCCCGGACAGGGTACACATGGCTACACCTTC
size: -
V: TRBV5-1
D: TRBD1
J: TRBJ1-2

CDR3: CASSLVLTDTQYF
DNA: TGTGCCAGCAGCTTAGTCCTCACAGATACGCAGTATTTT
size: few
V: TRBV11-3
D: -
J: TRBJ2-3

CDR3: CASSQVLTGAIAFF
DNA: TGCGCCAGCAGCCAAGTGCTGACAGGTGCTATCGCTTTCTTT
size: medium-sized
V: TRBV4-1
D: -
J: TRBJ1-1

CDR3: CASSILSGETEAFF
DNA: TGCGCCAGCAGTATCCTCTCAGGGGAAACTGAAGCTTTCTTT
size: -
V: TRBV5-1
D: -
J: TRBJ1-1

CDR3: CASSPKGTSGSDEQYF
DNA: TGTGCCAGTAGTCCGAAAGGGACTAGCGGGAGTGACGAGCAGTACTTC
size: -
V: TRBV19
D: TRBD2
J: TRBJ2-7

CDR3: CASGGGLNTEAFF
DNA: TGTGCCAGCGGGGGGGGCCTGAACACTGAAGCTTTCTTT
size: -
V: TRBV5-5
D: -
J: TRBJ1-1

CDR3: CASSLAGYSPLHF
DNA: TGCGCCAGCAGCTTGGCCGGCTATTCACCCCTCCACTTT
size: -
V: TRBV5-1
D: -
J: TRBJ1-6

CDR3: CASSLLSRGTDTQYF
DNA: TGTGCCAGCAGCTTATTAAGCCGTGGCACAGATACGCAGTATTTT
size: -
V: TRBV7-6
D: -
J: TRBJ2-3

CDR3: CASSLLAGVERGETQYF
DNA: TGTGCCAGCAGCTTACTAGCGGGAGTCGAGAGAGGGGAGACCCAGTACTTC
size: -
V: TRBV7-2
D: TRBD2
J: TRBJ2-5

CDR3: CASTTGPGSGSYNEQFF
DNA: TGTGCCAGCACCACCGGCCCGGGCTCTGGCTCCTACAATGAGCAGTTCTTC
size: -
V: TRBV5-6
D: -
J: TRBJ2-1

CDR3: CSVAGTSGGAGTDTQYF
DNA: TGCAGCGTTGCCGGGACTAGCGGGGGGGCGGGCACAGATACGCAGTATTTT
size: -
V: TRBV29-1
D: TRBD2
J: TRBJ2-3

CDR3: CSVDIQGTQAFF
DNA: TGCAGCGTTGATATTCAGGGGACTCAGGCTTTCTTT
size: -
V: TRBV29-1
D: -
J: TRBJ1-1